Presented here are 31 T cell receptor beta chains from one specimen sequenced in a study of Graves' ophthalmopathy and Graves' hyperthyroidism (dated by TCRdb to between 2018 and 2020). Sequencer: Illumina HiSeq 2000. For repertoire sequencing, the TCR beta CDR3 regions were amplified from RNA transcripts. The first round was an RT-PCR using HTBI primers with the Qiagen OneStep RT-PCR kit, and this first round was followed by a second-round multiplex PCR, then size selection and purification. The raw public reads went through TCRdb reprocessing: fastp at Q25, MiXCR clone calling, in-frame beta chains kept. Identical CDR3 protein sequences are pooled into one entry, listed with their most common genes and DNA. Here the sample has around 660,000 distinct CDR3 sequences; just over 40% occur a single time. The top ten clonotypes cover around 3.3% of the sample. Specimen: peripheral blood. These receptors all stem from an adult man with Graves' ophthalmopathy.

In this sample, this clonotype turned up many times. The rearrangement links TRBV29-1 to TRBJ2-5; 12 positions match TRBD1. Germline CDR1 and CDR2: SQVTM and ANQGSEA. The ends lost 1 base at V and 5 bases at J; junction bases unmatched: 8. The CDR3 is made up of 16 amino acids. The CDR3 reads CSVEGGTGGRFETQYF. DNA of the CDR3: TGCAGCGTTGAAGGCGGGACAGGGGGCCGCTTTGAGACCCAGTACTTC.

V gene TRBV14 combines with J gene TRBJ2-7; TRBD2 aligns across 9 bases. CDR1 and CDR2 (germline): SGHDN, FVKESK. V shed 3 bases, J shed 3 bases, and the junction held 6 bases outside the gene matches. The CDR3 covers 15 residues. The CDR3 bases are TGTGCCAGCAGCCATGGGCGGGGGGGCATCTACGAGCAGTACTTC. Its translation: CASSHGRGGIYEQYF.

The rearrangement joins TRBV29-1 to TRBJ1-2, with TRBD1 matching 7 bases. This CDR3 is 13 amino acids long. Germline assignment: CDR1 SQVTM and CDR2 ANQGSEA. V lost 7 bases, J lost 4 bases, and 9 bases stayed unmatched. This CDR3 is CSARTGAAYGYTF. The CDR3 DNA sequence: TGCAGCGCTCGAACAGGGGCAGCCTATGGCTACACCTTC.

The chain employs TRBV5-6 and TRBJ1-6; 9 bases fit TRBD1. Germline CDR1 is SGHDT and CDR2 is YYEEEE. The trim removed 4 bases at V and 8 bases at J, leaving 7 bases unmatched. This CDR3 comprises 15 residues. For the CDR3, the DNA is TGTGCCAGCAGCCGTCCGGGACAGGGCCATTCACCCCTCCACTTT. It is translated as CASSRPGQGHSPLHF.

The J gene is TRBJ2-5, the V gene TRBV20-1; a weak D match, TRBD2 (6 bases). The germline V gene has CDR1 DFQATT and CDR2 SNEGSKA (reference sequence). The V and J ends lost 0 bases and 3 bases respectively, with 8 bases between them. The CDR3 is 13 residues long. The CDR3 is CSARDSGEETQYF. The CDR3 DNA reads TGCAGTGCTAGAGACTCGGGAGAAGAGACCCAGTACTTC.

This clonotype was counted many times. The CDR3 DNA reads as TGCGCCAGCAGCTTGGACAGGGGCGCCGGGGAGCTGTTTTTT. Translating it yields CASSLDRGAGELFF. The chain combines TRBV5-1 with TRBJ2-2, with 7 bases matching TRBD1. Germline V gene sequence: CDR1 SGHRS, CDR2 YFSETQ. The CDR3 loop spans 14 amino acids. V shed 0 bases and J 6 bases; nucleotides not matched to a gene: 2.

This clonotype was counted at least ten times. Relative to the germline gene, one junction end is altered; a read error may explain this. As DNA, the CDR3 is TGCGCCAGCAGCTCGGACAGCACTGAAGCTTTCTTT. Translated: CASSSDSTEAFF. This chain connects TRBV7-9 to TRBJ1-1, with D possibly matching TRBD1 (6 bases). The CDR3 contains 12 residues. Looked up from germline, CDR1 is SEHNR and CDR2 is FQNEAQ (reference sequence).

V and J are TRBV7-8 and TRBJ2-5; TRBD1 matches 7 bases. The V and J ends lost 4 bases and 9 bases, in that order; junction bases with no gene match: 11. CDR3 length equals 14 residues. Germline lookup yields CDR1 SGHVS and CDR2 FQNEAQ. The CDR3, as DNA: TGTGCCAGCAGCTCGACAGGGTACAATCAGCCCCAGTACTTC. This sequence encodes CASSSTGYNQPQYF.

This clonotype was counted many times. V and J are TRBV7-2 and TRBJ2-5, with 10 nucleotides matching TRBD2. V was clipped by 0 bases and J by 5 bases; unmatched bases: 3. Germline V gene lookup returns CDR1 SGHTA and CDR2 FQGNSA. The CDR3 loop spans 15 amino acids. CDR3 region: CASSLALAGVETQYF. The CDR3 nucleotides read TGTGCCAGCAGCTTAGCCCTAGCGGGGGTGGAGACCCAGTACTTC.

The chain employs TRBV9 and TRBJ1-6; D might be TRBD1 (5 bases). Trimming stripped 7 bases from V and 5 bases from J, with 13 bases between. Germline V gene sequence: CDR1 SGDLS, CDR2 YYNGEE. This CDR3 is built from 14 residues. The CDR3 sequence is CASSPDSDNSPLHF. The CDR3 DNA is TGTGCCAGCTCACCAGACAGCGATAATTCACCCCTCCACTTT.

V is TRBV7-9 and J is TRBJ2-5, with D possibly being TRBD1 or TRBD2 (6 bases each). The end of the DNA fits TRBJ2-4 better, so the J call may be wrong. Germline V gene lookup returns CDR1 SEHNR and CDR2 FQNEAQ (reference sequence). The CDR3 has 13 residues. The CDR3 DNA is TGTGCCAGCAGCGGTCTAGGAGGGGGCATTCAGTACTTC. It codes for CASSGLGGGIQYF.

The chain employs TRBV6-5 and TRBJ2-7, with D unresolved. CDR1 and CDR2 from the germline V gene are MNHEY and SVGAGI. CDR3 length: 14 residues. V dropped 0 bases and J dropped 5 bases, with 11 bases sitting between them. The CDR3 is CASSYSIGWDEQYF. In nucleotides, the CDR3 is TGTGCCAGCAGTTACTCGATAGGCTGGGACGAGCAGTACTTC.

This clonotype has ten or more counts. The gene calls are TRBV19 and TRBJ2-5, with no clear D. The V and J ends lost 6 bases and 5 bases respectively, with 16 bases between them. Germline assignment: CDR1 LNHDA and CDR2 SQIVND (reference sequence). This CDR3 is 14 amino acids long. CDR3 in amino acids: CASRPRGYVETQYF. In DNA form, the CDR3 reads TGTGCCAGTAGGCCACGTGGGTACGTCGAGACCCAGTACTTC.

There are many counts of this clonotype. The chain joins TRBV12-3 or TRBV12-4 to TRBJ1-2; D is ambiguous. CDR3 size: 14 residues. Trimming took off 3 bases at V and 4 bases at J, with 12 bases between the two ends. The CDR3 loop reads CASSFREGGYGYTF. DNA of the CDR3: TGTGCCAGCAGTTTCCGGGAGGGCGGCTATGGCTACACCTTC.

This clonotype was picked up many times. CDR3 in amino acids: CATKHWTGTDYGYTF. In nucleotides, the CDR3 is TGTGCCACCAAACATTGGACAGGGACGGACTATGGCTACACCTTC. The chain has TRBV19 and TRBJ1-2; 8 bases fit TRBD1. CDR1 is LNHDA, CDR2 SQIVND, per germline (reference sequence). With 10 bases clipped from V and 3 bases from J, the junction kept 13 bases outside the gene matches. CDR3 size: 15 residues.

This clonotype was counted a few times. A read error may account for a junction end that differs from germline. This rearrangement joins TRBV7-3 to TRBJ1-5; possible D gene TRBD1, 5 bases. The CDR3 is 16 residues long. Germline CDR1 reads SGHTA; CDR2 reads FQGTGA. The CDR3 protein is CASSQNGGDSNQPQHF. CDR3 nucleotides: TGCGCCAGCAGCCAAAACGGGGGGGATAGCAATCAGCCCCAGCATTTT. Combining the CDR3 with reference TRBV7-3 and TRBJ1-5 gives the whole variable domain GAGVSQTPSNKVTEKGKYVELRCDPISGHTALYWYRQSLGQGPEFLIYFQGTGAADDSGLPNDRFFAVRPEGSVSTLKIQRTERGDSAVYLCASSQNGGDSNQPQHFGDGTRLSIL.

This clonotype was observed at least ten times. The CDR3 protein is CASFDRDSGEQYF. The CDR3 DNA reads TGTGCCAGCTTTGACAGGGACTCGGGGGAGCAGTACTTC. The chain recombines TRBV10-3 with TRBJ2-7; TRBD1 is a possible D gene (7 bases). V dropped 10 bases and J dropped 7 bases, with 20 bases sitting between them. Germline values: CDR1 ENHRY, CDR2 SYGVKD. The CDR3 totals 13 residues.

With respect to this clonotype: The junction departs from germline at one end; a sequencing error may be responsible. The genes are TRBV7-3 and TRBJ1-1, with D perhaps matching TRBD1 (6 bases). The germline CDR1 and CDR2 sequences are SGHTA and FQGTGA. This CDR3 contains 12 residues. In DNA, the CDR3 is TGTGCCAGCAGCCTAACAGGGCTCGGCGCTTTCTTT. Translated: CASSLTGLGAFF.

This clonotype was counted a few times. The chain joins TRBV9 to TRBJ2-7, with D uncertain. V dropped 0 bases and J dropped 3 bases, with 10 bases sitting between them. This CDR3 comprises 14 residues. CDR1 is SGDLS and CDR2 is YYNGEE in the germline V gene. The CDR3: CASSVGGIGYEQYF. The CDR3 DNA reads TGTGCCAGCAGCGTAGGGGGAATCGGCTACGAGCAGTACTTC.

Ten or more counts support this clonotype. The chain recombines TRBV20-1 with TRBJ1-2; a weak D match, TRBD1 (6 bases). Germline-derived CDR1 and CDR2 are DFQATT and SNEGSKA (reference sequence). The CDR3 is made up of 16 amino acids. V lost 3 bases to trimming and J lost 6 bases, with 23 bases between them. The CDR3 DNA reads TGCAGTGCTAGGGGGCAGGGGTACGTCGGTGGCCATGGCTACACCTTC. This gives the protein CSARGQGYVGGHGYTF.

This clonotype showed up just a few times. One junction end disagrees with the germline gene, perhaps due to a read error. The gene calls are TRBV11-2 and TRBJ2-3; D might be TRBD1 (6 bases). The CDR3 loop spans 18 amino acids. CDR1 is SGHAT and CDR2 is FQNNGV in the germline V gene. Here the CDR3 DNA reads TGTGCCAGCAGCCCACAAGGATATCCAACAGGGCTAGCAGATACTCAGTATTTT. As protein: CASSPQGYPTGLADTQYF.

Turning to this clonotype: Possible read error: a much larger clone is one base away. This chain connects TRBV20-1 to TRBJ1-2; D possibly corresponds to TRBD1 (6 bases). V dropped 6 bases and J dropped 1 base, with 15 bases sitting between them. This CDR3 contains 14 residues. Germline V gives CDR1 DFQATT, CDR2 SNEGSKA (reference sequence). CDR3 coding DNA: TGCAGTGCCGGGGGGGGCGACTTTAACTATGGCTACACCTTC. Encoded protein: CSAGGGDFNYGYTF.

This chain uses TRBV5-6 with TRBJ2-7; D gene ambiguous. The V gene's germline CDR1 is SGHDT and CDR2 YYEEEE. The CDR3 runs to 13 residues. V lost 7 bases to trimming and J lost 4 bases, with 15 bases between them. CDR3 sequence (DNA): TGTGCCAGCTCCCGGGCGTCCACTTACGAGCAGTACTTC. Its translation is CASSRASTYEQYF.

The J gene is TRBJ1-2, the V gene TRBV12-3 or TRBV12-4, with 7 bases matching TRBD1. Trimming at V came to 7 bases and at J to 6 bases, leaving 8 bases not matched to a gene. The CDR3 is 13 residues long. The CDR3 sequence is CASKQTGEDGYTF. In DNA, the CDR3 is TGTGCCAGCAAACAAACAGGGGAAGATGGCTACACCTTC.

Many counts were recorded for this clonotype. The rearrangement uses TRBV5-5 and TRBJ1-4; 7 nucleotides line up with TRBD1. This CDR3 has 14 amino acids. Germline V gene sequence: CDR1 SGHKS, CDR2 YYEKEE (reference sequence). V gave up 3 bases and J gave up 3 bases; unmatched junction bases: 2. The CDR3 sequence is CASSSGQPNEKLFF. The DNA of the CDR3 is TGTGCCAGCAGCTCGGGACAGCCTAATGAAAAACTGTTTTTT.

The chain links TRBV30 to TRBJ1-2, with no clear D. CDR1 is GTSNPN, CDR2 SVGIG, per germline (reference sequence). This CDR3 spans 14 amino acids. Trimming shortened V by 3 bases and J by 2 bases, and 13 bases separated the two germline ends. The CDR3 DNA sequence: TGTGCCTGGAGCCAGCCCGCAGAAAACTATGGCTACACCTTC. Its protein is CAWSQPAENYGYTF.

This clonotype was found a few times. The chain is built from TRBV7-3 and TRBJ2-2, with 13 bases lining up with TRBD2. The ends lost 5 bases at V and 7 bases at J; junction bases unmatched: 10. Germline V CDR1 and CDR2: SGHTA, FQGTGA. The CDR3 length is 17 residues. CDR3 in amino acids: CASSVLAGGPGGGELFF. For the CDR3, the DNA is TGTGCCAGCAGCGTACTAGCGGGAGGGCCGGGAGGCGGGGAGCTGTTTTTT.

This clonotype appeared a few times. CDR3 in amino acids: CASSVTGAGDTIYF. The CDR3 nucleotides are TGTGCCAGCAGCGTGACAGGGGCTGGGGACACCATATATTTT. The rearrangement uses TRBV9 and TRBJ1-3, with TRBD1 matching over 8 bases. The J segment lost 8 bases and the V segment lost 2 bases, leaving 6 bases of the junction unmatched. Germline V CDR1 and CDR2: SGDLS, YYNGEE. This CDR3 has 14 residues. The complete variable domain, with remaining parts taken from reference TRBV9 and TRBJ1-3, reads DSGVTQTPKHLITATGQRVTLRCSPRSGDLSVYWYQQSLDQGLQFLIQYYNGEERAKGNILERFSAQQFPDLHSELNLSSLELGDSALYFCASSVTGAGDTIYFGEGSWLTVV.

Note on this clonotype: A much larger clone differs by one base, so this may be a read error. This sequence joins TRBV11-3 and TRBJ2-2, with a weak D call TRBD2 (5 bases). Germline values: CDR1 SGHNT, CDR2 YENEEA. The CDR3 contains 13 residues. For the CDR3, the DNA is TGTGCCAGCAGCTTAGTTCACACCGGGGAGCTGCTTTTT. It yields the protein CASSLVHTGELLF.

This clonotype was observed many times. The V gene is TRBV19, the J gene TRBJ2-5; 8 bases map to TRBD2. Germline CDR1 is LNHDA and CDR2 is SQIVND (reference sequence). The CDR3 spans 15 residues. J was trimmed by 5 bases and V by 4 bases; bases with no gene match: 9. The CDR3 is CASSTSGGGFETQYF. In nucleotides, the CDR3 is TGTGCCAGTAGTACCTCGGGAGGGGGATTTGAGACCCAGTACTTC.

This clonotype was observed many times. The CDR3 nucleotides are TGCGCCAGCAGTGGAGGTCAGGAGGGTATCATGCAAGAGACCCAGTACTTC. Protein sequence: CASSGGQEGIMQETQYF. The chain has TRBV10-2 and TRBJ2-5; tentatively, D is TRBD2 (6 bases). Germline V lookup: CDR1 WSHSY, CDR2 SAAADI. The V end was cut by 4 bases, the J end by 2 bases, with 20 bases between. This CDR3 region has 17 residues.